These 25 T cell receptor beta chains originate from one sample sequenced in a study of T cells in Graves' hyperthyroidism and ophthalmopathy. TCR beta CDR3 sequences were amplified from RNA transcripts. TCR CDR3 underwent first-round RT-PCR with the HTBI primer set. From the multiplex PCR reads, TCRdb called clonotypes with MiXCR, one entry per CDR3 protein. The table shows some 510,000 distinct CDR3 sequences, with roughly 46% occurring only once. The sequenced sample consisted of peripheral blood or thyroid tissue (not recorded which). All receptors come from a young woman with Graves' hyperthyroidism.

The chain is built from TRBV19 and TRBJ1-5; 9 bases agree with TRBD1. Per the germline V gene, CDR1 is LNHDA and CDR2 is SQIVND (reference sequence). CDR3 length: 14 amino acids. The trim removed 8 bases at V and 2 bases at J, leaving 4 bases unmatched. The CDR3 sequence: CASWDRARNQPQHF. CDR3 DNA sequence: TGTGCCAGTTGGGACAGGGCTCGCAATCAGCCCCAGCATTTT.

The chain joins TRBV10-3 to TRBJ2-5, with D uncertain. Trimming took off 11 bases at V and 2 bases at J, with 9 bases between the two ends. The CDR3 is 11 amino acids. CDR1 is ENHRY and CDR2 is SYGVKD in the germline V gene. The CDR3 reads CAPRRQETQYF. CDR3 nucleotides: TGTGCCCCGCGGCGGCAAGAGACCCAGTACTTC.

The chain recombines TRBV7-3 with TRBJ2-5; a weak D match, TRBD2 (5 bases). The CDR3 runs to 15 residues. Per germline, CDR1 SGHTA and CDR2 FQGTGA. The ends were cut back, 5 bases at V and 5 bases at J, with 18 bases in the middle. The CDR3 coding sequence is TGTGCCAGCAGCCAATACGAGGGAGTTGGTGAGACCCAGTACTTC. Protein product: CASSQYEGVGETQYF.

Turning to this clonotype: Given a much more abundant clone one base away, this may be a read error. This sequence joins TRBV7-9 and TRBJ1-1; D not certain. With 4 bases removed from V and 11 bases from J, the gap between germline ends came to 20 bases. CDR1 is SEHNR and CDR2 is FQNEAQ in the germline V gene (reference sequence). The CDR3 consists of 14 residues. The CDR3 loop reads CASSSVRGPARAFF. CDR3 sequence (DNA): TGTGCCAGCAGCTCCGTGAGAGGCCCGGCGAGGGCTTTCTTT.

In its sample, this clonotype was seen many times. The chain links TRBV29-1 to TRBJ2-2; D is uncertain. V lost 7 bases, J lost 0 bases, and 12 bases lay in between. This CDR3 spans 14 amino acids. CDR1 is SQVTM and CDR2 is ANQGSEA in the germline V gene. This CDR3 reads CSARTDPNTGELFF. The CDR3 bases are TGCAGCGCCCGGACGGACCCGAACACCGGGGAGCTGTTTTTT.

This clonotype was counted ten times or more. The CDR3 here is CASSFGGNSPLHF. The CDR3 DNA sequence: TGCGCCAGCAGCTTCGGCGGTAATTCACCCCTCCACTTT. V gene TRBV5-1 combines with J gene TRBJ1-6; D remains unclear. The CDR3 runs 13 residues. Germline CDR1 and CDR2: SGHRS and YFSETQ. Trimming cost V 2 bases and J 6 bases, with 6 bases left between them. The variable domain in full, completed from reference TRBV5-1 and TRBJ1-6, reads KAGVTQTPRYLIKTRGQQVTLSCSPISGHRSVSWYQQTPGQGLQFLFEYFSETQRNKGNFPGRFSGRQFSNSRSEMNVSTLELGDSALYLCASSFGGNSPLHFGNGTRLTVT.

In its sample, this clonotype was seen many times. The chain has TRBV25-1 and TRBJ1-2; D is possibly TRBD1 (6 bases). Trimming took off 7 bases at V and 5 bases at J, with 17 bases between the two ends. The CDR3 spans 14 residues. Germline lookup yields CDR1 MGHDK and CDR2 SYGVNS. CDR3 region: CASTKGGQSYGYTF. In DNA, the CDR3 is TGTGCCAGCACCAAAGGAGGACAGAGTTATGGCTACACCTTC.

This clonotype was observed many times. The CDR3 here is CASSEFQRETQYF. The CDR3 DNA follows: TGTGCCAGCAGTGAATTCCAGCGGGAGACCCAGTACTTC. This chain links TRBV2 with TRBJ2-5; tentatively, D is TRBD2 (5 bases). Germline V gene sequence: CDR1 SNHLY, CDR2 FYNNEI. Deletions cut 2 bases from V and 5 bases from J, with 9 bases between. This CDR3 comprises 13 residues.

The chain joins TRBV20-1 to TRBJ1-1; TRBD1 agrees at 8 bases. The CDR3 loop spans 21 amino acids. CDR1 and CDR2 from the germline V gene are DFQATT and SNEGSKA (reference sequence). The V gene end was trimmed by 0 bases and the J gene end by 4 bases; junction bases not matched to a gene: 25. This chain's CDR3 is CSARDERLAGGQGLTSTEAFF. In DNA, the CDR3 is TGCAGTGCTAGAGATGAGAGACTAGCGGGAGGACAGGGCTTGACTAGCACTGAAGCTTTCTTT.

The chain carries TRBV7-6 and TRBJ2-1; D is tentatively TRBD1 or TRBD2 (6 bases each). The CDR3 has 17 amino acids. Germline values: CDR1 SGHVS, CDR2 FNYEAQ. Trimming cost V 0 bases and J 5 bases, with 17 bases left between them. The CDR3 loop is CASSLAQGLAENNEQFF. CDR3 in DNA: TGTGCCAGCAGCTTAGCGCAGGGGTTAGCGGAAAACAATGAGCAGTTCTTC.

The chain carries TRBV15 and TRBJ2-2, with TRBD1 identical over 7 bases. V lost 2 bases to trimming and J lost 1 base; unmatched junction nucleotides: 1. Germline CDR1 LNHNV, CDR2 YYDKDF (reference sequence). The CDR3 extends over 15 amino acids. CDR3 coding DNA: TGTGCCACCAGCAGAAGGGGGCGGAACACCGGGGAGCTGTTTTTT. Encoded protein: CATSRRGRNTGELFF.

J is TRBJ1-3 and V is TRBV15, with no clear D. Germline loops: CDR1 LNHNV, CDR2 YYDKDF (reference sequence). CDR3 length: 15 residues. V was cut by 3 bases and J by 3 bases, with 12 bases left in between. The CDR3 bases are TGTGCCACCAGCAGTGATGCGGGGATTGGAAACACCATATATTTT. Its protein product is CATSSDAGIGNTIYF.

The sample holds many counts of this clonotype. The rearrangement joins TRBV10-3 to TRBJ1-4, with 9 bases fitting TRBD1. CDR3 size: 14 residues. J gave up 5 bases and V 8 bases, and 6 bases lay outside the gene matches. Germline V gene data show CDR1 as ENHRY and CDR2 as SYGVKD. The CDR3 spells CAIPPGTGNEKLFF. CDR3 nucleotides: TGTGCCATCCCACCCGGGACAGGGAATGAAAAACTGTTTTTT.

V usage is TRBV2 and J usage is TRBJ2-5, with 8 nucleotides matching TRBD1. The CDR3 contains 13 residues. CDR1 SNHLY and CDR2 FYNNEI come from the germline V gene. Losses at the gene ends were 6 bases for V and 11 bases for J; bases not matched to a gene: 11. CDR3: CASRGQVTDTQYF. In nucleotides, the CDR3 is TGTGCCAGCAGGGGACAGGTCACAGATACGCAGTACTTC. Full variable domain (missing parts from reference TRBV2 and TRBJ2-5): EPEVTQTPSHQVTQMGQEVILRCVPISNHLYFYWYRQILGQKVEFLVSFYNNEISEKSEIFDDQFSVERPDGSNFTLKIRSTKLEDSAMYFCASRGQVTDTQYFGPGTRLLVL.

This clonotype was observed a single time. The chain carries TRBV7-9 and TRBJ2-5; TRBD2 matches at 14 bases. CDR3 length: 17 amino acids. With 7 bases clipped from V and 2 bases from J, the junction kept 9 bases outside the gene matches. Germline-derived CDR1 and CDR2 are SEHNR and FQNEAQ (reference sequence). The CDR3 reads CASKAGTSGRRQETQYF. The CDR3 DNA is TGTGCCAGCAAAGCCGGGACTAGCGGGAGACGGCAAGAGACCCAGTACTTC.

V usage is TRBV11-2 and J usage is TRBJ2-5; TRBD2 matches at 11 bases. J gave up 2 bases and V 5 bases, and 4 bases lay outside the gene matches. Germline V gives CDR1 SGHAT, CDR2 FQNNGV. The CDR3 is made up of 15 amino acids. CDR3 DNA: TGTGCCAGCAGCCATGGGACTAGCGGACAAGAGACCCAGTACTTC. Translated, it gives CASSHGTSGQETQYF.

The rearrangement joins TRBV20-1 to TRBJ1-6; tentative D call: TRBD1 (5 bases). There are 14 residues in the CDR3. Germline values: CDR1 DFQATT, CDR2 SNEGSKA (reference sequence). The V and J ends lost 4 bases and 2 bases respectively, with 9 bases between them. The CDR3 DNA follows: TGCAGTGCTACAATGGGACCCTATAATTCACCCCTCCACTTT. This sequence encodes CSATMGPYNSPLHF.

For this clonotype: A much bigger clone sits one base away, suggesting this may be a read error. The chain has TRBV6-1 and TRBJ2-7; D may be TRBD2 (6 bases). The V gene's germline CDR1 is MNHNS and CDR2 SASEGT. The CDR3 length is 13 residues. Trimming removed 6 bases at V and 5 bases at J, with 14 bases between. The CDR3 DNA follows: TGTGCCAGCAGCGGCCCAGGGAGGAACGAGCAGTACTTC. This codes for CASSGPGRNEQYF.

This rearrangement joins TRBV19 to TRBJ2-7, with 9 bases lining up with TRBD2. CDR1 LNHDA and CDR2 SQIVND come from the germline V gene (reference sequence). CDR3 length: 15 residues. Trimming removed 6 bases from V and 6 bases from J; junction bases left unmatched: 12. DNA for the CDR3: TGTGCCAGTAGCGAGGTAGCGGGAGAGTTCTCCGAGCAGTACTTC. Its protein product is CASSEVAGEFSEQYF. The full variable domain, its missing parts supplied by reference TRBV19 and TRBJ2-7, is DGGITQSPKYLFRKEGQNVTLSCEQNLNHDAMYWYRQDPGQGLRLIYYSQIVNDFQKGDIAEGYSVSREKKESFPLTVTSAQKNPTAFYLCASSEVAGEFSEQYFGPGTRLTVT.

DNA of the CDR3: TGTGCCAGCGTTGTTATTCCCGGGGCCTACGAGCAGTACTTC. Translation: CASVVIPGAYEQYF. This chain connects TRBV25-1 to TRBJ2-7, with a weak D call TRBD2 (5 bases). CDR3 size: 14 residues. Germline CDR1 is MGHDK and CDR2 is SYGVNS. Trimming removed 8 bases from V and 2 bases from J, with 16 bases in between.

The chain uses TRBV2 and TRBJ1-6, with a possible D match to TRBD1 (5 bases). Germline V gene lookup returns CDR1 SNHLY and CDR2 FYNNEI. V was trimmed by 5 bases and J by 5 bases, leaving 13 bases between them. The CDR3 covers 15 residues. The DNA for the CDR3 is TGTGCCAGCAGTTACGGCGGGACGGATAATTCACCCCTCCACTTT. As protein: CASSYGGTDNSPLHF.

This clonotype was seen a few times. This CDR3 reads CAISESGSQFGNTIYF. The CDR3 DNA sequence: TGTGCCATCAGTGAGTCAGGCAGCCAATTTGGAAACACCATATATTTT. The chain employs TRBV10-3 and TRBJ1-3; D is unresolved. V was clipped by 0 bases and J by 3 bases, with 12 bases between them. Per the germline V gene, CDR1 is ENHRY and CDR2 is SYGVKD. The CDR3 has 16 residues.

This chain joins TRBV12-3 or TRBV12-4 and TRBJ1-2; 7 bases align to TRBD1. The CDR3 is made up of 11 amino acids. The J segment lost 8 bases and the V segment lost 11 bases, leaving 8 bases of the junction unmatched. CDR3 coding DNA: TGTGCCGCCCGAGACAGGGACGGCTACACCTTC. Residues: CAARDRDGYTF.

In this sample, this clonotype turned up a few times. The V call is TRBV19, the J call TRBJ1-2, with 7 bases matching TRBD1. The CDR3 covers 15 residues. V shed 4 bases and J 4 bases; nucleotides not matched to a gene: 9. Per germline, CDR1 LNHDA and CDR2 SQIVND (reference sequence). This CDR3 reads CASSTRDSLPYGYTF. The DNA for the CDR3 is TGTGCCAGTAGTACACGGGACAGCTTGCCCTATGGCTACACCTTC.

This clonotype was counted at least ten times. The rearrangement uses TRBV29-1 and TRBJ1-4, with 7 bases identical to TRBD1. The CDR3 sequence is 14 residues long. J lost 3 bases, V lost 7 bases, and 8 bases had no gene match. Germline V gene sequence: CDR1 SQVTM, CDR2 ANQGSEA. For the CDR3, the DNA is TGCAGCGCAGATACCGGGACAGCTAATGAAAAACTGTTTTTT. This codes for CSADTGTANEKLFF.